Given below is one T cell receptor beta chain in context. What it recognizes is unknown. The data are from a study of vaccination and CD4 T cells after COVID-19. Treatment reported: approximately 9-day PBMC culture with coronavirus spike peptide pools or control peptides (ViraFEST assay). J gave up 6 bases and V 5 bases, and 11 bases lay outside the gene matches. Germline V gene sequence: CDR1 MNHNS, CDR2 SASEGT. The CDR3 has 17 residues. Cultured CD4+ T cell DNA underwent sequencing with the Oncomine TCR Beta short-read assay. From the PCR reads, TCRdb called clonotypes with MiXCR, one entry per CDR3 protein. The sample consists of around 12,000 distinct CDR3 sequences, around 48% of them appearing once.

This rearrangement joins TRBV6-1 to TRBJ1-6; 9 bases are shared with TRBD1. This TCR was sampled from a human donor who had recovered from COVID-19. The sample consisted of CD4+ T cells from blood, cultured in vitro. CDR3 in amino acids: CASSPTGTGTSNSPLHF. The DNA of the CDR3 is TGTGCCAGCAGTCCGACCGGGACAGGGACCTCTAATTCACCCCTCCACTTT.